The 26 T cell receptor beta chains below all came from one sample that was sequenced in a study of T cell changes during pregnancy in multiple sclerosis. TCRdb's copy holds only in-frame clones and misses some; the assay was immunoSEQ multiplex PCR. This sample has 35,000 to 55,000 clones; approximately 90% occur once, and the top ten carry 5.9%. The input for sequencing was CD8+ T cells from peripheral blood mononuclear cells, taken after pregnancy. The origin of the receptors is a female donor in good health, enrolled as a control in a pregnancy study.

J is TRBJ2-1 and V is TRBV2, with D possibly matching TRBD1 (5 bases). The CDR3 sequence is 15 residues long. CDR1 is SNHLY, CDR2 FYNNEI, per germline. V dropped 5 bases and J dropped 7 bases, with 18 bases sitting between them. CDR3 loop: CASSLRQLGSNEQFF. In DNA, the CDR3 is TGTGCCAGCAGTCTTCGACAGTTAGGGTCGAATGAGCAGTTCTTC.

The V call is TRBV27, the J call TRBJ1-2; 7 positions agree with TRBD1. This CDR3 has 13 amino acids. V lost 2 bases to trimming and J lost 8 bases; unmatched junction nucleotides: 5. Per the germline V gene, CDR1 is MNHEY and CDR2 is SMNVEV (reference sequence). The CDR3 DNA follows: TGTGCCAGCAGTTTACTGGGACAGCCCGGCTACACCTTC. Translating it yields CASSLLGQPGYTF.

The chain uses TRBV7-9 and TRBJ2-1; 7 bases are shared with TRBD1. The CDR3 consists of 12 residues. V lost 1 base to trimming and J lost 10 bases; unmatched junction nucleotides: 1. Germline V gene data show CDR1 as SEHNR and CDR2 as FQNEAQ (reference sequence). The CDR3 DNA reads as TGTGCCAGCAGCTTAGAGGGACAGGAGCAGTTCTTC. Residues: CASSLEGQEQFF.

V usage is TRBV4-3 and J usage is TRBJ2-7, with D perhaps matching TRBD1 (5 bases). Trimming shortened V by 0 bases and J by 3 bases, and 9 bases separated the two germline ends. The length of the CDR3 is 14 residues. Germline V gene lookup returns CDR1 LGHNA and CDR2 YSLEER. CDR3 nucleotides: TGCGCCAGCAGCCAAGACGCGACAGTCTACGAGCAGTACTTC. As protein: CASSQDATVYEQYF.

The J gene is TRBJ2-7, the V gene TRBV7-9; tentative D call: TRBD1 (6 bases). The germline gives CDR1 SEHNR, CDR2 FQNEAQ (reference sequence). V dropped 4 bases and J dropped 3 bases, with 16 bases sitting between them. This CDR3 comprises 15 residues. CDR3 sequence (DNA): TGTGCCAGCAGCTCAACCGGGACATCAAGCTACGAGCAGTACTTC. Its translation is CASSSTGTSSYEQYF.

The CDR3 bases are TGTGCCAGCAGCTTAGGAGTCTACGAGCAGTACTTC. It specifies CASSLGVYEQYF. V gene TRBV11-2 combines with J gene TRBJ2-7; D is unresolved. V was shortened by 1 base and J by 3 bases, with 4 bases between the two germline ends. The V gene's germline CDR1 is SGHAT and CDR2 FQNNGV. This CDR3 contains 12 residues.

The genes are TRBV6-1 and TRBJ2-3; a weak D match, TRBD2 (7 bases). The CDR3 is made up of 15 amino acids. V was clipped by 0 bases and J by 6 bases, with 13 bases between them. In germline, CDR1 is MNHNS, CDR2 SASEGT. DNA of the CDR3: TGTGCCAGCAGTGAAGCGCTGGGGGGGCGGGATACGCAGTATTTT. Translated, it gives CASSEALGGRDTQYF.

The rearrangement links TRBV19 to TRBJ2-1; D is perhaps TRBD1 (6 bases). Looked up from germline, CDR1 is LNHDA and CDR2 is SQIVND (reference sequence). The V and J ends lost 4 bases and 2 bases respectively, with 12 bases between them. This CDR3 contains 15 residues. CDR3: CASSTQGYAYNEQFF. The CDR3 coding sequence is TGTGCCAGTAGTACACAGGGTTACGCCTACAATGAGCAGTTCTTC.

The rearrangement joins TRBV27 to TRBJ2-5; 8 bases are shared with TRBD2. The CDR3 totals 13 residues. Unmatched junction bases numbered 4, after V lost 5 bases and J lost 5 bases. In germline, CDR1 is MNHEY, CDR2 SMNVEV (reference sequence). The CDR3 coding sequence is TGTGCCAGCAGTCGGGGGGGACGGGAGACCCAGTACTTC. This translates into CASSRGGRETQYF.

CDR3 DNA sequence: TGCGCCAGCAGCCAAGCCACCCGGAGCTATAATTCACCCCTCCACTTT. This gives the protein CASSQATRSYNSPLHF. This rearrangement joins TRBV4-1 to TRBJ1-6; no clear D. The V end was cut by 1 base, the J end by 3 bases, with 10 bases between. The CDR3 has 16 amino acids. In germline, CDR1 is MGHRA, CDR2 YSYEKL.

Here the CDR3 DNA reads TGTGCCAGCAGTTACCGGCGGGGGAGCTACGAGCAGTACTTC. Its translation: CASSYRRGSYEQYF. The rearrangement joins TRBV27 to TRBJ2-7, with 7 bases matching TRBD2. With V trimmed by 4 bases and J by 3 bases, 6 bases remained unmatched. The CDR3 is 14 residues long. Germline V gives CDR1 MNHEY, CDR2 SMNVEV (reference sequence).

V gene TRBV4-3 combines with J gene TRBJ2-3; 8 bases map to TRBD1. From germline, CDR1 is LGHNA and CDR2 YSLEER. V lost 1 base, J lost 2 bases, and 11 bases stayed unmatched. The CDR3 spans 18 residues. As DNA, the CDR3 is TGCGCCAGCAGCCAAGGCCTCCCCGGGACAGGCCTCACAGATACGCAGTATTTT. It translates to CASSQGLPGTGLTDTQYF.

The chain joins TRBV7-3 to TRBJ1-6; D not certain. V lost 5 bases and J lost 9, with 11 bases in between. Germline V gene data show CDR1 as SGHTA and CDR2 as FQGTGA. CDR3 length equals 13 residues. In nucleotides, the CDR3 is TGTGCCAGCAGCCAAGACTTGGTTTCACCCCTCCACTTT. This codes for CASSQDLVSPLHF.

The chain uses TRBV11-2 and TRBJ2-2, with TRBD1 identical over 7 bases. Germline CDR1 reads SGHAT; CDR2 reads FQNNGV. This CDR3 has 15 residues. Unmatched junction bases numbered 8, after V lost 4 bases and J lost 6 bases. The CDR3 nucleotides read TGTGCCAGCAGCTCAGCTACAGGGGCTCCCGGGGAGCTGTTTTTT. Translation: CASSSATGAPGELFF.

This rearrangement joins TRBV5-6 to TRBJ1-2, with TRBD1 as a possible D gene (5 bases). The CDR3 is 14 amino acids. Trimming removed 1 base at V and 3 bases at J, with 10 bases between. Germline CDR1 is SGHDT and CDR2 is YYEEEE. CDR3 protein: CASSLRGGDYGYTF. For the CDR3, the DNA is TGTGCCAGCAGCTTGAGGGGAGGGGACTATGGCTACACCTTC. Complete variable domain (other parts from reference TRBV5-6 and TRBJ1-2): DAGVTQSPTHLIKTRGQQVTLRCSPKSGHDTVSWYQQALGQGPQFIFQYYEEEERQRGNFPDRFSGHQFPNYSSELNVNALLLGDSALYLCASSLRGGDYGYTFGSGTRLTVV.

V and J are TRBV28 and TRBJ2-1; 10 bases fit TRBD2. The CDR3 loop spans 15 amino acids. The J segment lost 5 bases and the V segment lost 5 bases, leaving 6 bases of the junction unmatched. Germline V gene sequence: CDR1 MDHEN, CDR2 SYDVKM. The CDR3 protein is CASSRGTSANNEQFF. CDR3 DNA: TGTGCCAGCAGTCGTGGGACTAGCGCAAACAATGAGCAGTTCTTC.

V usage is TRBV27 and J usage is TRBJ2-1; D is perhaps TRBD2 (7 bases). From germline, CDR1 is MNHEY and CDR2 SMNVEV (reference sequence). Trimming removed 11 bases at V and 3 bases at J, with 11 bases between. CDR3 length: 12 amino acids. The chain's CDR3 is CAVGGRYNEQFF. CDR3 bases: TGTGCCGTCGGGGGGCGCTACAATGAGCAGTTCTTC.

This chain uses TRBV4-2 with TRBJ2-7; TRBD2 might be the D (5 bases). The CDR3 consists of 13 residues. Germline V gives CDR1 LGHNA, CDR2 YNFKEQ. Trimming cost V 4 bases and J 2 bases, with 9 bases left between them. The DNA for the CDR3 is TGTGCCAGCAGCCTCGGACTTACCTACGAGCAGTACTTC. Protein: CASSLGLTYEQYF.

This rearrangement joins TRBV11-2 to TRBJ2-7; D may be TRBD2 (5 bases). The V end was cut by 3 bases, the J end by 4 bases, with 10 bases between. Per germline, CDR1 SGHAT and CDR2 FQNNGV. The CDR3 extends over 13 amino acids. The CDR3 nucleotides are TGTGCCAGCAGCTTCAGCCGAGGGTACGAGCAGTACTTC. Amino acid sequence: CASSFSRGYEQYF. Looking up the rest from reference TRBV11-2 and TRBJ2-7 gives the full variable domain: EAGVAQSPRYKIIEKRQSVAFWCNPISGHATLYWYQQILGQGPKLLIQFQNNGVVDDSQLPKDRFSAERLKGVDSTLKIQPAKLEDSAVYLCASSFSRGYEQYFGPGTRLTVT.

The CDR3 region is CASSQLQGMGTGELFF. In DNA form, the CDR3 reads TGCGCCAGCAGCCAACTACAGGGGATGGGCACCGGGGAGCTGTTTTTT. The chain couples TRBV4-1 to TRBJ2-2, with 7 bases identical to TRBD1. V trimming: 2 bases; J trimming: 4 bases; junction bases outside the gene matches: 7. The CDR3 contains 16 residues. Germline V gene data show CDR1 as MGHRA and CDR2 as YSYEKL.

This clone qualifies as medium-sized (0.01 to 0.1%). The CDR3 is CASRTLGIRQQYF. In DNA, the CDR3 is TGTGCCAGCAGGACTCTAGGTATAAGGCAGCAGTACTTC. V gene TRBV27 combines with J gene TRBJ2-7; D gene ambiguous. This CDR3 has 13 amino acids. Looked up from germline, CDR1 is MNHEY and CDR2 is SMNVEV (reference sequence). Trimming shortened V by 6 bases and J by 8 bases, and 17 bases separated the two germline ends.

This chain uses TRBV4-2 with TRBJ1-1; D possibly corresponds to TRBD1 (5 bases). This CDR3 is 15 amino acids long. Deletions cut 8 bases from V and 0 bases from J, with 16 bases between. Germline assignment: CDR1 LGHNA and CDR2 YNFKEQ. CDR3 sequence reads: CASLRGPGVNTEAFF. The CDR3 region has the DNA TGTGCCAGCTTGAGGGGCCCGGGGGTGAACACTGAAGCTTTCTTT.

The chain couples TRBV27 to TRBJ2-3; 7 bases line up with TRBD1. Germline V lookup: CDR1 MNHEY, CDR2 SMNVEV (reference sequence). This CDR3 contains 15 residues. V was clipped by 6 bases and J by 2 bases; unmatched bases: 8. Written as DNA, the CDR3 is TGTGCCAGCAGCCTGGCAGGGGGACCCACAGATACGCAGTATTTT. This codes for CASSLAGGPTDTQYF.

CDR3 nucleotides: TGTGCCAGCAGCTCCCCCCCCGACAGGGGGGGCACAGATACGCAGTATTTT. Amino acid sequence: CASSSPPDRGGTDTQYF. The gene calls are TRBV7-9 and TRBJ2-3; 9 nucleotides line up with TRBD1. The CDR3 spans 17 residues. The germline gives CDR1 SEHNR, CDR2 FQNEAQ (reference sequence). Trimming removed 4 bases from V and 1 base from J; junction bases left unmatched: 9.

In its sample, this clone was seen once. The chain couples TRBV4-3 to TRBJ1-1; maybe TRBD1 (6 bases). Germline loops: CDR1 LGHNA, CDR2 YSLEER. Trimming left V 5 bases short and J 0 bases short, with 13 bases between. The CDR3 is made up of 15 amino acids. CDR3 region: CASSVQGSVNTEAFF. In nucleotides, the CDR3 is TGCGCCAGCAGCGTTCAGGGGTCGGTGAACACTGAAGCTTTCTTT.

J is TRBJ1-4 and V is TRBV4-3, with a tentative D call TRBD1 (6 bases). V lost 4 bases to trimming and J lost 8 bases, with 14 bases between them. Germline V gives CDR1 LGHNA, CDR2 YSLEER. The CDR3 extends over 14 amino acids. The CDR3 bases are TGCGCCAGCAGCCCGGGGGGCGGCGTGGAAAAACTGTTTTTT. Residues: CASSPGGGVEKLFF.